This record covers a single TCR beta chain. The antigen is unknown. These data come from a study of blood T cells in healthy people across ages. Points from the study as a whole: The authors considered diversity estimates from one million T cells to be underestimates.

The germline V and J ends were trimmed by 5 bases and 4 bases, with 17 bases remaining between them. The V gene's germline CDR1 is DFQATT and CDR2 SNEGSKA (reference sequence). The length of the CDR3 is 14 residues. Peripheral blood was drawn, around 9.5 milliliters per donor. The study isolated at least 6.5 million PBMCs from each sample. The second PCR ran roughly 6 to 11 cycles with a sample-barcoded 5' primer and J-beta primers. The template-switch adaptor was a 5' adaptor with 12 random nucleotides. It tagged each cDNA molecule. TCRdb recomputed calls from the 5' RACE reads with MiXCR, one row per CDR3 protein. The table lists 700,000 or so distinct CDR3 sequences, roughly 41% of them singletons.

The chain is built from TRBV20-1 and TRBJ1-1; D is possibly TRBD1 (6 bases). The receptor's source is an elderly man in good health. Source material: blood. The CDR3 loop is CSAGRGPQGTEAFF. The CDR3 nucleotides read TGCAGTGCTGGCAGGGGTCCCCAGGGCACTGAAGCTTTCTTT.